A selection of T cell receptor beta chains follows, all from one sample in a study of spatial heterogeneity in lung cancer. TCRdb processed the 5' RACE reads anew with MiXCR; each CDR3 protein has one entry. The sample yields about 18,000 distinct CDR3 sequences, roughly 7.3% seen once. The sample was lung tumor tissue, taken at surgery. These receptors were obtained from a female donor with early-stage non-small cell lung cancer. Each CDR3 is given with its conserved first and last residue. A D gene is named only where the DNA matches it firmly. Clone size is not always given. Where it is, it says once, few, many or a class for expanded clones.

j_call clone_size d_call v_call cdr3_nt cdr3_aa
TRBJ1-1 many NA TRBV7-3 TGTGCCAGCAGCTCCCAAATGTCCACTGAAGCTTTCTTT CASSSQMSTEAFF
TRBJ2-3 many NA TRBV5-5 TGTGCCAGCAGCCAAACACCGACTAGCACAGATACGCAGTATTTT CASSQTPTSTDTQYF
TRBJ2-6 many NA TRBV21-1 TGTGCCAGCAGCAAAGGGGAAAAGGGACTTGCTGGGGCCAACGTCCTGACTTTC CASSKGEKGLAGANVLTF
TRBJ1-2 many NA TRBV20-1 TGCAGTGCTAGAGAACAACAGCTCAAAGGGGGCTACACCTTC CSAREQQLKGGYTF
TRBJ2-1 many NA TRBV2 TGTGCCAGCAGTGAGAGGGCAGGGACTTTTTACAATGAGCAGTTCTTC CASSERAGTFYNEQFF
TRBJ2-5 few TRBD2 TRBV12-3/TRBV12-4 TGTGCCAGCAGCCTAGCGGGTACCGAAGAGACCCAGTACTTC CASSLAGTEETQYF
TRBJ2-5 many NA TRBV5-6 TGTGCCAGCAGCTTGAAACAGCAGGCGGAGACCCAGTACTTC CASSLKQQAETQYF
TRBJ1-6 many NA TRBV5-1 TGCGCCAGCAGCCCCGACGGCGCAGGGAATTCACCCCTCCACTTT CASSPDGAGNSPLHF
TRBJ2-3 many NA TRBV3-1 TGTGCCAGCAGCCGGGACGCCACTAGACTGACGCAGTATTTT CASSRDATRLTQYF
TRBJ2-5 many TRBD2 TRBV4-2 TGTGCCAGCAGCCAACAGACCGGGACTAGCGGGGGGGAGACCCAGTACTTC CASSQQTGTSGGETQYF
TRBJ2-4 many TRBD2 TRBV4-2 TGTGCCAGCAGCCAACGAGAACTAGCGGGGGGGCCTAACATTCAGTACTTC CASSQRELAGGPNIQYF
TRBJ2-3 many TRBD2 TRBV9 TGTGCCAGCAGCGTAGCCTGGAGGGGGACTAGCGGAAGCACAGATACGCAGTATTTT CASSVAWRGTSGSTDTQYF
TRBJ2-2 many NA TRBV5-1 TGCGCCAGCAGCGGTTCCAGGGGATGGAGCACCGGGGAGCTGTTTTTT CASSGSRGWSTGELFF
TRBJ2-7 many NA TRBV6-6 TGTGCCAGCACTGACCGGGGGTACGAGCAGTACTTC CASTDRGYEQYF
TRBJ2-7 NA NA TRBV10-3 TGTGCCATAGGACAGTCCAGCTCCTACGAGCAGTACTTC CAIGQSSSYEQYF
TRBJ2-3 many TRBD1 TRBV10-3 TGTGCCATCAACGGACAGGGGACCACAGATACGCAGTATTTT CAINGQGTTDTQYF
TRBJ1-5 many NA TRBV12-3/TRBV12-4 TGTGCCAGCAGTCCACGGACACCGCCGCATCAGCCCCAGCATTTT CASSPRTPPHQPQHF
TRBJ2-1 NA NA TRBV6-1 TGTGCCAGCAGTCCTGATTACAATGAGCAGTTCTTC CASSPDYNEQFF
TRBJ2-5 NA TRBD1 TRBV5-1 TGCGCCAGCAGCCGCGACAGGGGGGAAGAGACCCAGTACTTC CASSRDRGEETQYF
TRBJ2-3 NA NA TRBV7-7 TGTGCCAGCAGCCTCCTAGAGGAGGATACGCAGTATTTT CASSLLEEDTQYF
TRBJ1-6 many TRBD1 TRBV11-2 TGTGCCAGCAGCTTAAACAGGGGGCCATATAGGCCCCTCCACTTT CASSLNRGPYRPLHF
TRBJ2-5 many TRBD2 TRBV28 TGTGCCAGCAGACCCCAGACTAGCGGGGTTGGTCCCCAGTACTTC CASRPQTSGVGPQYF
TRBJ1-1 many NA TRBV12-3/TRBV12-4 TGTGCCAGCAGACACAGGTCGAACACTGAAGCTTTCTTT CASRHRSNTEAFF
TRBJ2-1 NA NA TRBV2 TGTGCCAGCAGTGAAATAATGAGTTTGGGCAATGAGCAGTTCTTC CASSEIMSLGNEQFF
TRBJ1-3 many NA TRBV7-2 TGTGCCAGCAGCGCACTCGGGGCCTCCAGCTCTGGAAACACCATATATTTT CASSALGASSSGNTIYF
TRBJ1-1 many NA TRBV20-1 TGCAGTGCTAGAGGGACAGAATTCACTGAAGCTTTCTTT CSARGTEFTEAFF
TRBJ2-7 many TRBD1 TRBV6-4 TGTGCCAGCAGCTTGGAGGGGACAGGGGTCCACGAGCAGTACTTC CASSLEGTGVHEQYF
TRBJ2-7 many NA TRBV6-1 TGTGCCAGCAGTTCGGTGAACTTCTACGAGCAGTACTTC CASSSVNFYEQYF
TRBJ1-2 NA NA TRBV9 TGTGCCAGCAGCGTAGGCAGGGCGGAGGGCTACACCTTC CASSVGRAEGYTF
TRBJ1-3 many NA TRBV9 TGTGCCAGCAGCGGCACCAGGTGCTGCGCTGGAAACACCATATATTTT CASSGTRCCAGNTIYF
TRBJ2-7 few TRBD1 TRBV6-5 TGTGCCAGCAGGCGTGAGCCCGGGACAGGGGGCGAGCAGTACTTC CASRREPGTGGEQYF
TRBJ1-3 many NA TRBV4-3 TGCGCCAGCAGCCAAGATGTTCCCAGGGGAATTGGAAACACCATATATTTT CASSQDVPRGIGNTIYF
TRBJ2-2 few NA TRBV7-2 TGTGCCAGCAGCTCCGACTGGGACGGGGAGCTGTTTTTT CASSSDWDGELFF
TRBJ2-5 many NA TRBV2 TGTGCCAGCAGTGAACTCCAAGAGACCCAGTACTTC CASSELQETQYF
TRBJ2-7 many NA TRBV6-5 TGTGCCAGCAGTGTAGACAGGTACGAGCAGTACTTC CASSVDRYEQYF
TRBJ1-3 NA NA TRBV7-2 TGTGCCAGCAGCTTAGGGTACACCATATATTTT CASSLGYTIYF
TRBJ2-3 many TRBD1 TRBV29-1 TGCAGCGTTTCTACCGGACAGGGGACGCAGTATTTT CSVSTGQGTQYF
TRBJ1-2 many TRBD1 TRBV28 TGTGCCAGCAGTTTTGGGGACAGGGACTACTATGGCTACACCTTC CASSFGDRDYYGYTF
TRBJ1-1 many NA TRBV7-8 TGTGCCAGCAGCTTAGGAGGGGTAACAGCGGCTTTCTTT CASSLGGVTAAFF
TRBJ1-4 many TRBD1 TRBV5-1 TGCGCCAGCAGCTTTTCAGGGGGCCGAGATGAAAAACTGTTTTTT CASSFSGGRDEKLFF
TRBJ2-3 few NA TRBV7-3 TGTGCCAGCAGCCTTCGACCGGACGGCACAGATACGCAGTATTTT CASSLRPDGTDTQYF
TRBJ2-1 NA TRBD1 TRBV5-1 TGCGCCAGCAGCTTGGAGGGGGCTTGGAATGAGCAGTTCTTC CASSLEGAWNEQFF
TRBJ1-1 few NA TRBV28 TGTGCCAGCAGTTTGGTCTTTAAGAACACTGAAGCTTTCTTT CASSLVFKNTEAFF
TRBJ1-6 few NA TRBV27 TGTGCCAGCAGTTTCGCGGGCTCCTCACCCCTCCACTTT CASSFAGSSPLHF
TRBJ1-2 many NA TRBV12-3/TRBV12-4 TGTGCCAGCAGTGCGGGCAAAAAGGGAGGCTACACCTTC CASSAGKKGGYTF
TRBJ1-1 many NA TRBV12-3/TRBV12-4 TGTGCCAGCAGTCTACAGGGTCTAGCAATCGCTGAAGCTTTCTTT CASSLQGLAIAEAFF
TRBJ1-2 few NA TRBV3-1 TGTGCCAGCAGCCAAGATCTAACTGGCTACACCTTC CASSQDLTGYTF
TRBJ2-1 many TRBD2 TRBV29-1 TGCAGCGTTGAAGGACTAGCGGTGCCTAGCTCCTACAATGAGCAGTTCTTC CSVEGLAVPSSYNEQFF